The TCR beta chain under discussion was sequenced for a study of human T cells and chemical hapten exposure. Points from the study as a whole: Following DPC sensitization, TCRs present above 1 in 1000 frequency showed no change.

TCRdb re-called the RACE reads through MiXCR, storing one row per CDR3 protein. The table includes over 300,000 distinct CDR3 sequences, 4.5% to 6% detected once. This clonotype occurred many times. Its antigen is as yet unknown. Germline CDR1 reads SEHNR; CDR2 reads FQNEAQ (reference sequence). The CDR3 is 15 residues long. V lost 5 bases, J lost 2 bases, and 7 bases stayed unmatched. Time point indicated: pre-sensitization, week 0. The treatment is: therapeutic diphenylcyclopropenone sensitization with weekly scalp DPC. This TCR derives from a woman aged 45-59 years with alopecia areata. Some clones in this sample may be carry-over from other donors' samples. The chain employs TRBV7-9 and TRBJ2-7, with TRBD2 matching over 9 bases. This specimen was whole blood, taken in connection with sensitization to the hapten diphenylcyclopropenone (DPC). CDR3 DNA: TGTGCCAGCAGCCCGAGGACTAGCGCAACCTACGAGCAGTACTTC. It encodes CASSPRTSATYEQYF.